These 11 T cell receptor beta chains were all obtained from the same sample, sequenced in a study of STAT3 mutations in large granular lymphocyte leukemia. Whole-study findings and limits: In T-cell large granular lymphocyte leukemia, about half of patients showed multiple immunodominant subclonotypes.

Their cognate antigens are unknown. Data came from immunoSEQ multiplex PCR; TCRdb stores just in-frame clones and leaves some out. The table lists 10,000 to 15,000 clones, roughly 80% of them singletons. The sample taken for sequencing was peripheral blood mononuclear cells. Receptor source: a man in his 60s with T-cell large granular lymphocyte leukemia. Some clones in this sample may be carry-over from other donors' samples.

The chain employs TRBV30 and TRBJ2-3; TRBD2 agrees at 9 bases. The junction had 12 bases not matched to a gene; V was cut back by 1 base and J by 4 bases. From germline, CDR1 is GTSNPN and CDR2 SVGIG (reference sequence). The CDR3 has 17 residues. Here the CDR3 DNA reads TGTGCCTGGAGTGGAGGCAGGGGGAGCGGGAGGTCAGATACGCAGTATTTT. Translated: CAWSGGRGSGRSDTQYF. Supplemented by reference TRBV30 and TRBJ2-3, the full variable domain reads SQTIHQWPATLVQPVGSPLSLECTVEGTSNPNLYWYRQAAGRGLQLLFYSVGIGQISSEVPQNLSASRPQDRQFILSSKKLLLSDSGFYLCAWSGGRGSGRSDTQYFGPGTRLTVL.

CDR3 residues: CASSIDGTSGSRRELFF. The CDR3, as DNA: TGTGCCAGTAGTATAGACGGGACTAGCGGGAGTCGGCGGGAGCTGTTTTTT. The chain joins TRBV19 to TRBJ2-2; 14 nucleotides align to TRBD2. V trimming: 0 bases; J trimming: 9 bases; junction bases outside the gene matches: 6. The CDR3 runs 17 residues. The germline CDR1 and CDR2 sequences are LNHDA and SQIVND (reference sequence). Complete variable domain (other parts from reference TRBV19 and TRBJ2-2): DGGITQSPKYLFRKEGQNVTLSCEQNLNHDAMYWYRQDPGQGLRLIYYSQIVNDFQKGDIAEGYSVSREKKESFPLTVTSAQKNPTAFYLCASSIDGTSGSRRELFFGEGSRLTVL.

This clone has only one observation. This chain links TRBV6-5 with TRBJ2-4; tentatively, D is TRBD1 (7 bases). Germline V lookup: CDR1 MNHEY, CDR2 SVGAGI. V lost 3 bases, J lost 6 bases, and 18 bases lay in between. The CDR3 runs to 16 residues. The CDR3 bases are TGTGCCAGCAGTTATGGAGGGGGCGCCTCCCCAAACATTCAGTACTTC. Protein sequence: CASSYGGGASPNIQYF.

This clone was seen more than once but under ten times. The genes are TRBV7-3 and TRBJ2-3; the D gene is possibly TRBD2 (6 bases). The V end was cut by 5 bases, the J end by 8 bases, with 20 bases between. Looked up from germline, CDR1 is SGHTA and CDR2 is FQGTGA. The CDR3 loop spans 15 amino acids. CDR3 loop: CASSPGTSRFGTQYF. The CDR3 coding sequence is TGTGCCAGCAGCCCCGGGACTTCCCGATTCGGTACGCAGTATTTT.

CDR3 sequence reads: CASSLASASYEQYF. Here the CDR3 DNA reads TGTGCCAGCAGCTTGGCCAGCGCCTCCTACGAGCAGTACTTC. The chain employs TRBV5-5 and TRBJ2-7, with D hard to call. CDR1 is SGHKS, CDR2 YYEKEE, per germline (reference sequence). Trimming took off 0 bases at V and 0 bases at J, with 7 bases between the two ends. This CDR3 spans 14 amino acids.

On this clone: An end of the junction does not agree with germline; a read error may underlie this. The chain combines TRBV7-7 with TRBJ2-1; TRBD2 matches at 9 bases. Looked up from germline, CDR1 is SSHAT and CDR2 is FNYEAQ (reference sequence). The CDR3 contains 15 residues. The CDR3 sequence is CASSLVSGSGNEQFF. In nucleotides, the CDR3 is TGTGCTAGCAGCTTAGTTAGCGGGAGTGGTAATGAGCAGTTCTTC. Based on the CDR3 plus reference TRBV7-7 and TRBJ2-1, the full variable domain is GAGVSQSPRYKVTKRGQDVTLRCDPISSHATLYWYQQALGQGPEFLTYFNYEAQPDKSGLPSDRFSAERPEGSISTLTIQRTEQRDSAMYRCASSLVSGSGNEQFFGPGTRLTVL.

The rearrangement joins TRBV18 to TRBJ1-4; D not certain. Trimming left V 5 bases short and J 8 bases short, with 21 bases between. This CDR3 is built from 16 residues. Germline V gene lookup returns CDR1 KGHSH and CDR2 LQKENI. In DNA form, the CDR3 reads TGTGCCAGCTCAATCCGAGACCCTCTCGGGGAAGAAAAACTGTTTTTT. Encoded protein: CASSIRDPLGEEKLFF.

V usage is TRBV5-3 and J usage is TRBJ2-3, with 8 bases fitting TRBD1. TRBV5-3 is assigned to the ORF class and has an uncertain function. This CDR3 spans 14 amino acids. The V and J ends lost 4 bases and 3 bases, in that order; junction bases with no gene match: 4. The CDR3 sequence is CARSPDRGTDTQYF. The CDR3 DNA is TGTGCCAGAAGCCCTGACAGGGGTACAGATACGCAGTATTTT.

The chain is built from TRBV28 and TRBJ1-1, with D unresolved. The CDR3 contains 16 residues. Germline loops: CDR1 MDHEN, CDR2 SYDVKM. Trimming cost V 5 bases and J 0 bases, with 16 bases left between them. Written as DNA, the CDR3 is TGTGCCAGCAGTCCCACCGGTCGTCGGTTGAACACTGAAGCTTTCTTT. Translating gives CASSPTGRRLNTEAFF.

This clone has a single count. The chain carries TRBV5-1 and TRBJ2-7; the match to TRBD2 covers 14 bases. CDR1 is SGHRS, CDR2 YFSETQ, per germline. Unmatched junction bases numbered 7, after V lost 4 bases and J lost 1 base. This CDR3 is built from 17 residues. The CDR3 protein is CASSPGLAGVQSYEQYF. The CDR3 DNA follows: TGCGCCAGCAGCCCGGGACTAGCGGGAGTCCAATCCTACGAGCAGTACTTC.

The chain joins TRBV5-1 to TRBJ1-2; D is ambiguous. Germline CDR1 SGHRS, CDR2 YFSETQ. CDR3 size: 13 residues. The V end lost 0 bases, the J end lost 6 bases, and 9 bases lay between the germline ends. The CDR3 coding sequence is TGCGCCAGCAGCTTGGCCTCGGCGGATGGCTACACCTTC. This translates into CASSLASADGYTF.